The 26 T cell receptor beta chains below all came from one sample that was sequenced in a study of spatial heterogeneity in lung cancer. MiXCR was run by TCRdb on the 5' RACE reads, yielding one entry per CDR3 protein. The sample contains about 35,000 distinct CDR3 sequences, around 3.1% of which appear only once. The time point denotes: sample taken at primary tumor resection. Sample: normal lung tissue next to the tumor, taken at surgery. All receptors come from a male donor with early-stage non-small cell lung cancer.

This clonotype was seen a handful of times. This may come from a read error, since a much larger clone is one base off. The chain combines TRBV4-1 with TRBJ1-4; perhaps TRBD1 as D (5 bases). V dropped 2 bases and J dropped 8 bases, with 15 bases sitting between them. The germline gives CDR1 MGHRA, CDR2 YSYEKL. The CDR3 is made up of 15 amino acids. Written as DNA, the CDR3 is TGCGCCAGCAGCCAAAGGGACTCGCTGAAAGAAAAACTGTTTTTT. Protein sequence: CASSQRDSLKEKLFF.

This clonotype occurred many times. The gene calls are TRBV4-1 and TRBJ1-2; D unclear. The CDR3 extends over 13 amino acids. CDR1 is MGHRA and CDR2 is YSYEKL in the germline V gene. Trimming removed 2 bases at V and 4 bases at J, with 8 bases between. DNA of the CDR3: TGCGCCAGCAGCCAACAGGAGTTCTATGGCTACACCTTC. Translated, it gives CASSQQEFYGYTF.

This clonotype has ten or more counts. The chain carries TRBV29-1 and TRBJ2-1; D is perhaps TRBD1 (6 bases). Trimming left V 5 bases short and J 2 bases short, with 16 bases between. In germline, CDR1 is SQVTM, CDR2 ANQGSEA. The CDR3 extends over 15 amino acids. The CDR3 region has the DNA TGCAGCGTTAAAATACAGGGTGGCCCCTACAATGAGCAGTTCTTC. This codes for CSVKIQGGPYNEQFF.

This clonotype was counted many times. J is TRBJ2-3 and V is TRBV6-5; D gene ambiguous. V was pared by 6 bases and J by 4 bases, with 14 bases between. Germline lookup yields CDR1 MNHEY and CDR2 SVGAGI. The CDR3 extends over 14 amino acids. CDR3 amino acids: CASRPVHTPDTQYF. In nucleotides, the CDR3 is TGTGCCAGCAGACCCGTTCACACCCCAGATACGCAGTATTTT.

In its sample, this clonotype was seen many times. The chain has TRBV18 and TRBJ1-2; D not certain. Germline values: CDR1 KGHSH, CDR2 LQKENI. This CDR3 spans 14 amino acids. Between the trimmed V and J ends, which lost 2 bases and 2 bases, there was a span of 9 bases. DNA of the CDR3: TGTGCCAGCTCACCATCGCAGGACAACTATGGCTACACCTTC. It yields the protein CASSPSQDNYGYTF.

In this sample, this clonotype turned up many times. The chain has TRBV12-3 or TRBV12-4 and TRBJ2-7; 7 bases are shared with TRBD1. The CDR3 totals 13 residues. Trimming removed 5 bases from V and 6 bases from J; junction bases left unmatched: 7. CDR3: CASSRDSASEQYF. The CDR3 DNA reads TGTGCCAGCAGTAGGGACAGCGCCAGCGAGCAGTACTTC.

This clonotype was observed a few times. This rearrangement joins TRBV12-3 or TRBV12-4 to TRBJ1-1; D may be TRBD1 (5 bases). V gave up 6 bases and J gave up 7 bases, with 12 bases separating them. The CDR3 is 12 residues long. The CDR3 loop reads CASSWGQYEAFF. The CDR3 DNA reads as TGTGCCAGCAGCTGGGGCCAGTATGAAGCTTTCTTT.

Ten or more counts support this clonotype. J is TRBJ2-5 and V is TRBV28, with TRBD2 matching 14 bases. Unmatched junction bases numbered 10, after V lost 10 bases and J lost 0 bases. Germline-derived CDR1 and CDR2 are MDHEN and SYDVKM. The CDR3 length is 17 residues. CDR3 amino acids: CATSRLAGGTYQETQYF. The CDR3 region has the DNA TGTGCCACCTCCCGACTAGCGGGAGGGACTTACCAAGAGACCCAGTACTTC.

This clonotype was seen many times. V gene TRBV12-3 or TRBV12-4 combines with J gene TRBJ2-1; no definite D call. The CDR3 has 12 amino acids. Trimming stripped 0 bases from V and 10 bases from J, with 7 bases between. In DNA form, the CDR3 reads TGTGCCAGCAGTTTAGCTAAGAACGAGCAGTTCTTC. Amino acids: CASSLAKNEQFF.

This clonotype was seen at least ten times. Written as DNA, the CDR3 is TGCAGTGCTAGAGCGGTCGGGGGGCGCTATACTAGCGGAGTTTACAATGAGCAGTTCTTC. It codes for CSARAVGGRYTSGVYNEQFF. The chain carries TRBV20-1 and TRBJ2-1; 8 bases map to TRBD2. Unmatched junction bases numbered 21, after V lost 1 base and J lost 4 bases. The CDR3 has 20 residues. The germline V gene has CDR1 DFQATT and CDR2 SNEGSKA (reference sequence).

The table lists this clonotype with many counts. The chain has TRBV6-5 and TRBJ2-5; perhaps TRBD1 as D (5 bases). Trimming pared 2 bases from V and 3 bases from J, leaving 19 bases between. CDR1 and CDR2 (germline): MNHEY, SVGAGI. The CDR3 runs 17 residues. The CDR3 is CASSYVRAGPYEETQYF. The DNA of the CDR3 is TGTGCCAGCAGTTACGTCAGGGCAGGGCCGTATGAAGAGACCCAGTACTTC.

This clonotype has ten or more counts. The V and J genes are TRBV12-3 or TRBV12-4 and TRBJ2-5; possibly TRBD1 or TRBD2 for D (5 bases each). The CDR3 extends over 14 amino acids. Trimming took off 5 bases at V and 5 bases at J, with 15 bases between the two ends. The CDR3 DNA sequence: TGTGCCAGCAGTCCAAGGTGGGGGATCGAGACCCAGTACTTC. The encoded protein is CASSPRWGIETQYF.

By sample fraction, this clonotype is medium-sized. The V gene is TRBV3-1, the J gene TRBJ2-1; 8 bases match TRBD2. Germline lookup yields CDR1 LGHDT and CDR2 YNNKEL (reference sequence). Trimming cost V 0 bases and J 15 bases; bases outside gene matches: 19. The CDR3 is made up of 17 amino acids. The CDR3 coding sequence is TGTGCCAGCAGCCAAGATGGGGGAGCCGGGACTAGAGCGTCATCGTTCTTC. Protein product: CASSQDGGAGTRASSFF.

This clonotype was counted at least ten times. CDR3 coding DNA: TGCGCCAGCAGCCCAGGGACGGACACGAACACCGGGGAGCTGTTTTTT. It yields the protein CASSPGTDTNTGELFF. The genes are TRBV5-1 and TRBJ2-2; D may be TRBD1 or TRBD2 (5 bases each). Trimming removed 4 bases at V and 0 bases at J, with 13 bases between. This CDR3 has 16 amino acids. From germline, CDR1 is SGHRS and CDR2 YFSETQ.

The table lists this clonotype with a few counts. This chain joins TRBV4-1 and TRBJ1-6; D is undetermined. Germline V gene lookup returns CDR1 MGHRA and CDR2 YSYEKL. V lost 5 bases, J lost 10 bases, and 15 bases lay in between. The CDR3 is made up of 14 amino acids. The CDR3 sequence: CASSGSGLRSPLHF. CDR3 nucleotides: TGCGCCAGCAGCGGTTCGGGTTTACGCTCACCCCTCCACTTT.

This clonotype was observed at least ten times. CDR3 DNA sequence: TGTGCCAGCAGTTTAGCGCTGTACGAGCAGTACTTC. This gives the protein CASSLALYEQYF. The gene calls are TRBV12-3 or TRBV12-4 and TRBJ2-7, with D hard to call. V was trimmed by 0 bases and J by 4 bases, leaving 4 bases between them. The CDR3 is 12 residues long.

Ten or more counts support this clonotype. The rearrangement joins TRBV29-1 to TRBJ1-4, with a weak D call TRBD1 (6 bases). The CDR3 runs to 13 residues. Per germline, CDR1 SQVTM and CDR2 ANQGSEA. The V end lost 4 bases, the J end lost 10 bases, and 16 bases lay between the germline ends. CDR3 loop: CSVGGTEGGKLFF. The CDR3 coding sequence is TGCAGCGTTGGTGGGACCGAAGGGGGAAAACTGTTTTTT.

This clonotype was seen ten or more times. The CDR3 nucleotides read TGCGCCAGCAGCTTGCACAACAGAGACTACGAGCAGTACTTC. Translating it yields CASSLHNRDYEQYF. V is TRBV5-1 and J is TRBJ2-7; D remains ambiguous. The CDR3 is made up of 14 amino acids. The V end lost 1 base, the J end lost 3 bases, and 11 bases lay between the germline ends. Germline-derived CDR1 and CDR2 are SGHRS and YFSETQ.

Many counts were recorded for this clonotype. This sequence joins TRBV5-1 and TRBJ1-5; TRBD1 aligns across 7 bases. CDR1 is SGHRS and CDR2 is YFSETQ in the germline V gene. CDR3 size: 14 residues. Unmatched junction bases numbered 6, after V lost 4 bases and J lost 5 bases. In DNA, the CDR3 is TGCGCCAGCAGCCTGACAGGGAGGGATCAGCCCCAGCATTTT. This encodes CASSLTGRDQPQHF.

This clonotype was picked up many times. The V gene is TRBV20-1, the J gene TRBJ2-1, with TRBD2 matching 12 bases. The CDR3 is made up of 17 amino acids. Germline V gene sequence: CDR1 DFQATT, CDR2 SNEGSKA (reference sequence). The ends lost 0 bases at V and 7 bases at J; junction bases unmatched: 10. The DNA for the CDR3 is TGCAGTGCTAGAGATCCCCTACTAGCGGGGGGACGAAATGAGCAGTTCTTC. Amino acid sequence: CSARDPLLAGGRNEQFF.

The table lists this clonotype with many counts. V gene TRBV7-2 combines with J gene TRBJ2-5, with 9 bases fitting TRBD1. The CDR3 extends over 15 amino acids. Germline CDR1 reads SGHTA; CDR2 reads FQGNSA. Losses at the gene ends were 1 base for V and 5 bases for J; bases not matched to a gene: 5. The CDR3 region is CASSLEGQGYETQYF. CDR3 nucleotide sequence: TGTGCCAGCAGCTTAGAGGGACAGGGTTACGAGACCCAGTACTTC.

This clonotype was seen a few times. This sequence joins TRBV7-2 and TRBJ2-1, with 14 bases matching TRBD2. Germline loops: CDR1 SGHTA, CDR2 FQGNSA. This CDR3 comprises 17 residues. After removal of 4 bases from V and 9 bases from J, the junction contained 11 bases not matched to a gene. CDR3 DNA sequence: TGTGCCAGCAGCTCCCCTTACGGGACTAGCGGGAGATCTGAGCAGTTCTTC. Translated, it gives CASSSPYGTSGRSEQFF.

This clonotype appeared many times. The chain uses TRBV30 and TRBJ1-1; D possibly corresponds to TRBD1 (5 bases). The CDR3 length is 8 residues. Germline loops: CDR1 GTSNPN, CDR2 SVGIG (reference sequence). V lost 8 bases and J 11 bases, leaving 9 bases between the germline ends. CDR3 coding DNA: TGTGCCACAAAGGGGGCTTTCTTT. This gives the protein CATKGAFF.

This clonotype was recorded many times. This chain uses TRBV20-1 with TRBJ2-4; D not resolved. Germline CDR1 is DFQATT and CDR2 is SNEGSKA (reference sequence). CDR3 length: 10 residues. V was trimmed by 5 bases and J by 11 bases, leaving 10 bases between them. The CDR3 nucleotides are TGCAGTGCTGAGGTTGGGCTTCAGTACTTC. Translated: CSAEVGLQYF.

This clonotype was counted many times. The J gene is TRBJ1-2, the V gene TRBV6-2 or TRBV6-3; D gene ambiguous. Germline loops: CDR1 MNHEY, CDR2 SVGEGT. This CDR3 has 11 amino acids. V was clipped by 1 base and J by 5 bases, with 2 bases between them. The CDR3 nucleotides read TGTGCCAGCAGTTACTTATATGGCTACACCTTC. The encoded protein is CASSYLYGYTF.

This clonotype was detected many times. The CDR3: CAKSPGGADPPLAKNIQYF. CDR3 coding DNA: TGTGCCAAATCTCCAGGGGGCGCGGATCCACCTCTAGCCAAAAACATTCAGTACTTC. V is TRBV6-6 and J is TRBJ2-4; 8 bases map to TRBD1. Germline V lookup: CDR1 MNHNY, CDR2 SVGAGI (reference sequence). CDR3 length equals 19 residues. With V trimmed by 10 bases and J by 0 bases, 20 bases remained unmatched.